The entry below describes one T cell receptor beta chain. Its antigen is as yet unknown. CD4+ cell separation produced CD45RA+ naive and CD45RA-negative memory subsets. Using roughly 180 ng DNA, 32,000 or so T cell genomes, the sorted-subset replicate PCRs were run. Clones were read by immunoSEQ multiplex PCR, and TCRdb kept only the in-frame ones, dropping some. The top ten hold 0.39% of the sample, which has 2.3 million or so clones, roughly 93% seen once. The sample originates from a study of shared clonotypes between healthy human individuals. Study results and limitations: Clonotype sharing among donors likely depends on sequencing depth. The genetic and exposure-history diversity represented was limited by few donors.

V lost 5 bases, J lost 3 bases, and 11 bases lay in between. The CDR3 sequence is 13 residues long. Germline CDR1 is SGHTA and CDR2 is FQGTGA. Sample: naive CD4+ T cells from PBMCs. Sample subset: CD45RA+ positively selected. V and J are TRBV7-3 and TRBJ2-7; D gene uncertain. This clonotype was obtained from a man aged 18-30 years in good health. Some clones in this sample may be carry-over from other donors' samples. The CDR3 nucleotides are TGTGCCAGCAGCCCGGGTCCTTACTACGAGCAGTACTTC. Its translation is CASSPGPYYEQYF.